The following is a T cell receptor beta chain sequence with its context. The sample belongs to a study of blood T cell repertoires in COVID-19. About the study: Some COVID-19 samples were acute and others convalescent; all came from the United States, Italy and Spain.

Produced via immunoSEQ multiplex PCR; TCRdb's table is partial and in-frame only. The sample holds over 200,000 clones, nearly 85% seen once. CDR1 is SGHNT, CDR2 YYREEE, per germline (reference sequence). This CDR3 spans 15 amino acids. V gave up 1 base and J gave up 0 bases; unmatched junction bases: 2. Sample: peripheral blood. The TCR originated in a woman aged 25 to 39 with COVID-19, enrolled during active disease. The V and J genes are TRBV5-4 and TRBJ2-3, with 7 bases lining up with TRBD2. As DNA, the CDR3 is TGTGCCAGCAGCTTGAGGCGGGAGAGCACAGATACGCAGTATTTT. Translation gives CASSLRRESTDTQYF.